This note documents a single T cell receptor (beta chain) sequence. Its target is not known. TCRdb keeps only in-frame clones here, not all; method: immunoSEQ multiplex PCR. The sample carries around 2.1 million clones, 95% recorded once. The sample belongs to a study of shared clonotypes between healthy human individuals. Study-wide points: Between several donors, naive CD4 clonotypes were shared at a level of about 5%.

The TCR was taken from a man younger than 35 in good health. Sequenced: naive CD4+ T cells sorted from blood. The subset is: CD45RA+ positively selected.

CDR3 protein: CAWGQGDEKLFF. The CDR3 bases are TGTGCCTGGGGGCAGGGAGATGAAAAACTGTTTTTT. The rearrangement uses TRBV30 and TRBJ1-4; weak D call: TRBD1 (5 bases). Germline values: CDR1 GTSNPN, CDR2 SVGIG (reference sequence). V gave up 5 bases and J gave up 6 bases, with 10 bases separating them. This CDR3 is 12 amino acids long.